This T cell receptor (beta chain) originates from a study of OX40 agonist ivuxolimab in advanced cancers. Study summary: The study treated patients with ivuxolimab, an agonistic anti-OX40 (CD134) antibody.

Sequenced by immunoSEQ multiplex PCR; TCRdb stores in-frame clones only, minus some. The table has about 86,000 clones, approximately 90% seen once. This CDR3 spans 12 amino acids. Germline V gene sequence: CDR1 SQVTM, CDR2 ANQGSEA. Germline trimming cut 7 bases from V and 5 bases from J; bases unmatched to any gene: 3. Remarks on this clone: What it recognizes is unknown.

Findings of the study overall: Mean expanded clone counts were higher in CD8+ than CD4+ T cells. Within 6 weeks, CD4+ and CD8+ blood T cells expanded clonally at 0.1 to 3.0 mg/kg.

Enrollment shut out patients with autoimmune disease history or systemic immunosuppression. J is TRBJ2-5 and V is TRBV29-1, with 11 bases that match TRBD1. The receptor was derived from an adult with an advanced solid tumor such as melanoma, head and neck, liver or kidney cancer. The material sequenced was CD4+ or CD8+ T cells sorted from blood, taken in a trial of the OX40 agonist ivuxolimab. The CDR3 DNA reads as TGCAGCGCCGGGACAGGGGGGGAGACCCAGTACTTC. It codes for CSAGTGGETQYF.